The 25 T cell receptor beta chains reported below all come from one sample, sequenced in a study of blood T cell repertoires in COVID-19. Only in-frame clones appear in the TCRdb table, and some are missing; sequencing was by immunoSEQ multiplex PCR. The top ten clones hold about 0.7% of a sample with more than 250,000 clones, over 75% of them seen once. The sequenced sample was peripheral blood. The receptors derive from a human donor in a cohort sampled during active COVID-19.

This clone was counted a single time. The genes are TRBV28 and TRBJ2-7; a weak D match, TRBD2 (6 bases). The CDR3 runs 15 residues. Germline lookup yields CDR1 MDHEN and CDR2 SYDVKM. The germline V and J ends were trimmed by 3 bases and 0 bases, with 12 bases remaining between them. Here the CDR3 reads CASSLASALSYEQYF. CDR3 nucleotides: TGTGCCAGCAGTTTGGCTAGCGCCCTCTCCTACGAGCAGTACTTC.

The chain combines TRBV11-2 with TRBJ2-7; TRBD2 is a possible D gene (5 bases). The CDR3 is 16 amino acids. The V and J ends lost 4 bases and 3 bases respectively, with 19 bases between them. Germline CDR1 reads SGHAT; CDR2 reads FQNNGV. The CDR3 reads CASSYTREGPYYEQYF. Written as DNA, the CDR3 is TGTGCCAGCAGCTACACACGTGAGGGCCCCTACTACGAGCAGTACTTC. Supplemented by reference TRBV11-2 and TRBJ2-7, the full variable domain reads EAGVAQSPRYKIIEKRQSVAFWCNPISGHATLYWYQQILGQGPKLLIQFQNNGVVDDSQLPKDRFSAERLKGVDSTLKIQPAKLEDSAVYLCASSYTREGPYYEQYFGPGTRLTVT.

This chain joins TRBV4-1 and TRBJ1-4; TRBD1 might be the D (6 bases). Trimming left V 1 base short and J 5 bases short, with 11 bases between. The CDR3 runs 15 residues. Per the germline V gene, CDR1 is MGHRA and CDR2 is YSYEKL. DNA for the CDR3: TGCGCCAGCAGCCAAGTAGGCAGGGGAAATGAAAAACTGTTTTTT. It codes for CASSQVGRGNEKLFF.

The J gene is TRBJ1-1, the V gene TRBV30; 7 bases agree with TRBD1. There are 14 residues in the CDR3. After removal of 4 bases from V and 2 bases from J, the junction contained 7 bases not matched to a gene. Germline V CDR1 and CDR2: GTSNPN, SVGIG (reference sequence). CDR3 region: CAWNQDRLNTEAFF. The CDR3 DNA reads TGTGCCTGGAACCAGGACAGGCTAAACACTGAAGCTTTCTTT.

This chain links TRBV25-1 with TRBJ2-1; 10 bases agree with TRBD2. The CDR3 is made up of 14 amino acids. The germline gives CDR1 MGHDK, CDR2 SYGVNS. The V and J ends lost 5 bases and 9 bases, in that order; junction bases with no gene match: 7. CDR3 coding DNA: TGTGCCAGCAGTTTCCTAGCGGGAGAGGGTGAGCAGTTCTTC. It encodes CASSFLAGEGEQFF.

This sequence joins TRBV20-1 and TRBJ2-1; D is uncertain. CDR1 is DFQATT, CDR2 SNEGSKA, per germline (reference sequence). This CDR3 has 10 amino acids. V was shortened by 6 bases and J by 13 bases, with 13 bases between the two germline ends. CDR3 region: CSAAPRQQFF. As DNA, the CDR3 is TGCAGTGCGGCACCTCGCCAACAGTTCTTC.

This sequence joins TRBV16 and TRBJ1-6, with TRBD1 matching 8 bases. The ends lost 4 bases at V and 8 bases at J; junction bases unmatched: 7. The CDR3 has 15 amino acids. Germline-derived CDR1 and CDR2 are KGHSY and FQNENV. The CDR3 loop reads CASSLMGQEDSPLHF. CDR3 DNA sequence: TGTGCCAGCAGCCTAATGGGACAGGAGGATTCACCCCTCCACTTT.

This sequence joins TRBV7-2 and TRBJ2-2, with 10 bases identical to TRBD1. V gave up 1 base and J gave up 5 bases; unmatched junction bases: 7. The V gene's germline CDR1 is SGHTA and CDR2 FQGNSA. The CDR3 totals 17 residues. CDR3 nucleotide sequence: TGTGCCAGCAGCTTAGGGCCTCCGGGACAGGGGACCGGGGAGCTGTTTTTT. Its translation: CASSLGPPGQGTGELFF.

The chain links TRBV5-4 to TRBJ1-1; the match to TRBD1 covers 7 bases. CDR1 is SGHNT, CDR2 YYREEE, per germline (reference sequence). CDR3 size: 14 residues. The V and J ends lost 2 bases and 4 bases, in that order; junction bases with no gene match: 5. In nucleotides, the CDR3 is TGTGCCAGCAGCTTAAACGACAGGGTCACTGAAGCTTTCTTT. Translating gives CASSLNDRVTEAFF.

This rearrangement joins TRBV5-1 to TRBJ2-1; D is possibly TRBD2 (7 bases). CDR1 SGHRS and CDR2 YFSETQ come from the germline V gene. There are 15 residues in the CDR3. The V end lost 3 bases, the J end lost 7 bases, and 17 bases lay between the germline ends. Written as DNA, the CDR3 is TGCGCCAGCAGCTCCCCACAGGGAGGGGGAAATGAGCAGTTCTTC. Translating it yields CASSSPQGGGNEQFF. Together with reference TRBV5-1 and TRBJ2-1, the CDR3 gives the full variable domain: KAGVTQTPRYLIKTRGQQVTLSCSPISGHRSVSWYQQTPGQGLQFLFEYFSETQRNKGNFPGRFSGRQFSNSRSEMNVSTLELGDSALYLCASSSPQGGGNEQFFGPGTRLTVL.

The V and J genes are TRBV30 and TRBJ1-3; 7 bases are shared with TRBD1. The germline CDR1 and CDR2 sequences are GTSNPN and SVGIG (reference sequence). With 4 bases clipped from V and 4 bases from J, the junction kept 7 bases outside the gene matches. The length of the CDR3 is 14 residues. CDR3 protein: CAWTSTGAGNTIYF. In DNA, the CDR3 is TGTGCCTGGACCTCTACAGGGGCCGGAAACACCATATATTTT.

This clone was detected a few times. The rearrangement joins TRBV6-5 to TRBJ2-3, with 7 bases that match TRBD1. CDR3 length equals 15 residues. Per the germline V gene, CDR1 is MNHEY and CDR2 is SVGAGI. V shed 2 bases, J shed 6 bases, and the junction held 8 bases outside the gene matches. CDR3 in DNA: TGTGCCAGCAGTTACAGGGGGCAATCGAGTGATACGCAGTATTTT. This translates into CASSYRGQSSDTQYF.

The chain couples TRBV28 to TRBJ1-2; TRBD1 aligns across 7 bases. V was clipped by 5 bases and J by 1 base; unmatched bases: 1. This CDR3 has 13 residues. Germline loops: CDR1 MDHEN, CDR2 SYDVKM. The CDR3 DNA reads as TGTGCCAGCAGTGACAGGGTTAACTATGGCTACACCTTC. Residues: CASSDRVNYGYTF.

The chain recombines TRBV10-3 with TRBJ1-2; D unclear. This CDR3 comprises 13 residues. CDR1 is ENHRY and CDR2 is SYGVKD in the germline V gene. V gave up 0 bases and J gave up 5 bases, with 7 bases separating them. The CDR3, as DNA: TGTGCCATCAGTGAGTCGGTAGCATATGGCTACACCTTC. Translation gives CAISESVAYGYTF.

The chain has TRBV7-9 and TRBJ1-2, with D unclear. Germline V CDR1 and CDR2: SEHNR, FQNEAQ (reference sequence). The length of the CDR3 is 11 residues. Trimming cost V 5 bases and J 8 bases, with 9 bases left between them. As DNA, the CDR3 is TGTGCCAGCAGCCCTAGCTTCGGCTACACCTTC. Protein: CASSPSFGYTF.

The J gene is TRBJ1-5, the V gene TRBV6-2 or TRBV6-3; 8 bases map to TRBD1. Germline V gene sequence: CDR1 MNHEY, CDR2 SVGEGT. CDR3 length: 15 amino acids. The J segment lost 3 bases and the V segment lost 6 bases, leaving 7 bases of the junction unmatched. DNA of the CDR3: TGTGCCAGCAGCGAGGGACAGGCCCTCAATCAGCCCCAGCATTTT. Translated, it gives CASSEGQALNQPQHF.

This clone was seen just once. V usage is TRBV5-4 and J usage is TRBJ1-3; the D gene is possibly TRBD1 (5 bases). The germline V and J ends were trimmed by 2 bases and 0 bases, with 9 bases remaining between them. The V gene's germline CDR1 is SGHNT and CDR2 YYREEE (reference sequence). The CDR3 runs to 15 residues. Here the CDR3 reads CASSLGGTSGNTIYF. The CDR3 bases are TGTGCCAGCAGCTTAGGAGGGACCTCTGGAAACACCATATATTTT.

The chain carries TRBV12-5 and TRBJ1-1; D is ambiguous. CDR1 is LGHNT, CDR2 FRNRAP, per germline. Between the trimmed V and J ends, which lost 1 base and 5 bases, there was a span of 14 bases. This CDR3 is 15 amino acids long. CDR3 nucleotide sequence: TGTGCTAGTGGTTTGGACCGACCCCGGGAAACTGAAGCTTTCTTT. It codes for CASGLDRPRETEAFF.

This clone was counted once. The rearrangement joins TRBV7-2 to TRBJ1-5; 9 bases map to TRBD1. The germline gives CDR1 SGHTA, CDR2 FQGNSA. This CDR3 has 15 amino acids. V shed 3 bases and J 5 bases; nucleotides not matched to a gene: 5. CDR3 protein: CASSLGTGPYQPQHF. The CDR3 nucleotides are TGTGCCAGCAGCTTGGGGACAGGGCCTTATCAGCCCCAGCATTTT.

The chain uses TRBV7-9 and TRBJ2-7; 9 nucleotides agree with TRBD1. The trim removed 0 bases at V and 7 bases at J, leaving 10 bases unmatched. The CDR3 loop spans 16 amino acids. Germline CDR1 reads SEHNR; CDR2 reads FQNEAQ (reference sequence). The CDR3: CASSLANRQGVWEQYF. The DNA for the CDR3 is TGTGCCAGCAGCTTAGCGAACAGACAGGGGGTGTGGGAGCAGTACTTC.

This clone has just one count. The chain employs TRBV18 and TRBJ1-1, with D possibly matching TRBD1 (5 bases). V lost 1 base to trimming and J lost 1 base, with 22 bases between them. Per germline, CDR1 KGHSH and CDR2 LQKENI. The CDR3 is 19 residues long. CDR3 DNA sequence: TGTGCCAGCTCACCACAAGGGGTGCTAGGGCAACGAAGGAACACTGAAGCTTTCTTT. Protein product: CASSPQGVLGQRRNTEAFF.

This chain joins TRBV3-1 (or the pseudogene TRBV3-2) and TRBJ2-5, with no clear D. Germline V lookup: CDR1 LGHDT, CDR2 YNNKEL (reference sequence). V lost 1 base and J lost 5, with 8 bases in between. The length of the CDR3 is 13 residues. CDR3 sequence reads: CASSQARMETQYF. The CDR3 bases are TGTGCCAGCAGCCAAGCTAGGATGGAGACCCAGTACTTC.

V and J are TRBV2 and TRBJ1-3; unclear D gene. Trimming removed 7 bases at V and 3 bases at J, with 7 bases between. The CDR3 loop spans 12 amino acids. Germline V gene lookup returns CDR1 SNHLY and CDR2 FYNNEI. In DNA, the CDR3 is TGTGCCAGCATCGGGGTTGGAAACACCATATATTTT. Its translation is CASIGVGNTIYF.

The chain has TRBV19 and TRBJ1-5, with TRBD1 matching 9 bases. J was trimmed by 3 bases and V by 6 bases; bases with no gene match: 6. The CDR3 length is 15 residues. Germline V CDR1 and CDR2: LNHDA, SQIVND (reference sequence). CDR3 amino acids: CASRGTGISNQPQHF. The DNA of the CDR3 is TGTGCCAGTAGGGGGACAGGGATATCCAATCAGCCCCAGCATTTT.

The chain uses TRBV9 and TRBJ2-1, with TRBD2 matching 10 bases. The germline V gene encodes CDR1 SGDLS and CDR2 YYNGEE. CDR3 length equals 15 residues. V was pared by 4 bases and J by 5 bases, with 6 bases of the junction left unmatched. This CDR3 reads CASSLPSGGDNEQFF. CDR3 DNA sequence: TGTGCCAGCAGCTTACCTAGCGGGGGAGACAATGAGCAGTTCTTC.